The 27 T cell receptor beta chains listed next were all sequenced from one sample in a study of cytomegalovirus exposure and HLA in healthy donors. The PCR contained 60 Vbeta and 13 Jbeta primers. Profiled with immunoSEQ multiplex PCR; TCRdb holds only in-frame clones, not every one. The repertoire has under 200,000 clones, around 72% of them found once; the top ten carry about 1.3%. The material sequenced was PBMCs. Source of these receptors: a man aged 18 to 35 in good health and CMV-seronegative.

The rearrangement joins TRBV4-3 to TRBJ2-7; tentative D call: TRBD2 (5 bases). Germline CDR1 is LGHNA and CDR2 is YSLEER. The V gene lost 4 bases and the J gene lost 3 bases, with 16 bases spanning the gap. CDR3 length: 15 amino acids. The CDR3 loop is CASSRTWHDIYEQYF. In nucleotides, the CDR3 is TGCGCCAGCAGCCGGACTTGGCACGACATCTACGAGCAGTACTTC.

The chain joins TRBV9 to TRBJ2-2; TRBD2 aligns across 7 bases. This CDR3 has 18 amino acids. From germline, CDR1 is SGDLS and CDR2 YYNGEE. The trim removed 0 bases at V and 0 bases at J, leaving 8 bases unmatched. The CDR3 DNA follows: TGTGCCAGCAGCGTAGAGTCCCTCAGCGGGACGAACACCGGGGAGCTGTTTTTT. Residues: CASSVESLSGTNTGELFF.

V usage is TRBV5-1 and J usage is TRBJ1-2; 9 nucleotides align to TRBD1. CDR3 length: 16 amino acids. V trimming: 4 bases; J trimming: 4 bases; junction bases outside the gene matches: 11. Looked up from germline, CDR1 is SGHRS and CDR2 is YFSETQ. The CDR3 sequence: CASSPNTGGYSYGYTF. In DNA, the CDR3 is TGCGCCAGCAGCCCGAACACAGGGGGCTATTCCTATGGCTACACCTTC.

J is TRBJ2-7 and V is TRBV10-3; D possibly corresponds to TRBD2 (6 bases). The V end lost 6 bases, the J end lost 6 bases, and 12 bases lay between the germline ends. This CDR3 region has 12 residues. The V gene's germline CDR1 is ENHRY and CDR2 SYGVKD. The CDR3 loop is CAISQTRGEQYF. CDR3 nucleotide sequence: TGTGCCATCAGCCAGACTAGGGGCGAGCAGTACTTC.

This chain uses TRBV6-4 with TRBJ2-2; TRBD2 aligns across 11 bases. CDR1 and CDR2 (germline): MRHNA, SNTAGT. The CDR3 length is 15 residues. V shed 6 bases, J shed 3 bases, and the junction held 3 bases outside the gene matches. The DNA of the CDR3 is TGTGCCAGCAGGCGGACTAGCGGGCACACCGGGGAGCTGTTTTTT. Translating gives CASRRTSGHTGELFF.

This clone was seen just once. The V gene is TRBV5-1, the J gene TRBJ2-5; 7 bases are a match to TRBD2. This CDR3 spans 15 amino acids. CDR1 and CDR2 from the germline V gene are SGHRS and YFSETQ. After removal of 3 bases from V and 5 bases from J, the junction contained 10 bases not matched to a gene. The CDR3 is CASSSMTSPGETQYF. For the CDR3, the DNA is TGCGCCAGCAGCTCCATGACTAGCCCTGGGGAGACCCAGTACTTC.

J is TRBJ2-7 and V is TRBV7-9; a weak D match, TRBD2 (6 bases). V was pared by 1 base and J by 6 bases, with 13 bases between. Germline V gene data show CDR1 as SEHNR and CDR2 as FQNEAQ (reference sequence). This CDR3 comprises 14 residues. The CDR3 sequence: CASSLEVIGSEQYF. The CDR3 DNA sequence: TGTGCCAGCAGCTTAGAGGTGATCGGGAGCGAGCAGTACTTC. The whole variable domain, remainder taken from reference TRBV7-9 and TRBJ2-7, is DTGVSQNPRHKITKRGQNVTFRCDPISEHNRLYWYRQTLGQGPEFLTYFQNEAQLEKSRLLSDRFSAERPKGSFSTLEIQRTEQGDSAMYLCASSLEVIGSEQYFGPGTRLTVT.

This clone has only a few counts. The chain links TRBV28 to TRBJ2-1, with TRBD2 matching 9 bases. Germline values: CDR1 MDHEN, CDR2 SYDVKM. The V gene end was trimmed by 3 bases and the J gene end by 3 bases; junction bases not matched to a gene: 3. The CDR3 contains 15 residues. The chain's CDR3 is CASSLTSGNYNEQFF. The DNA for the CDR3 is TGTGCCAGCAGTTTGACTAGCGGAAACTACAATGAGCAGTTCTTC.

This clone was seen a few times. The chain has TRBV7-8 and TRBJ1-2; D is perhaps TRBD1 (5 bases). Trimming shortened V by 5 bases and J by 4 bases, and 17 bases separated the two germline ends. This CDR3 is built from 15 residues. Per the germline V gene, CDR1 is SGHVS and CDR2 is FQNEAQ. The CDR3 bases are TGTGCCAGCAGCCCCGACGGCGCCGGGGGCTATGGCTACACCTTC. Translating it yields CASSPDGAGGYGYTF.

The CDR3 DNA reads TGTGCCAGCAGCTTTAGAGGCCCCACAGATACGCAGTATTTT. Protein sequence: CASSFRGPTDTQYF. The chain couples TRBV5-4 to TRBJ2-3; D unresolved. The V gene's germline CDR1 is SGHNT and CDR2 YYREEE (reference sequence). The CDR3 length is 14 residues. Trimming pared 2 bases from V and 2 bases from J, leaving 9 bases between. Using reference TRBV5-4 and TRBJ2-3 for the parts outside the CDR3, the full variable domain is ETGVTQSPTHLIKTRGQQVTLRCSSQSGHNTVSWYQQALGQGPQFIFQYYREEENGRGNFPPRFSGLQFPNYSSELNVNALELDDSALYLCASSFRGPTDTQYFGPGTRLTVL.

The V call is TRBV25-1, the J call TRBJ2-1; 9 nucleotides agree with TRBD2. Germline values: CDR1 MGHDK, CDR2 SYGVNS. Germline trimming cut 5 bases from V and 9 bases from J; bases unmatched to any gene: 5. The CDR3 length is 13 residues. The CDR3 spells CASSPSGMGEQFF. CDR3 nucleotide sequence: TGTGCCAGCAGTCCTAGCGGGATGGGTGAGCAGTTCTTC.

The CDR3 nucleotides are TGTGCCAGCAGCTACCAGGGGAGCTCCTACGAGCAGTACTTC. As protein: CASSYQGSSYEQYF. This chain joins TRBV7-2 and TRBJ2-7; TRBD1 might be the D (6 bases). Trimming cost V 4 bases and J 0 bases, with 10 bases left between them. Germline lookup yields CDR1 SGHTA and CDR2 FQGNSA. This CDR3 contains 14 residues.

The J gene is TRBJ1-2, the V gene TRBV7-2; 10 nucleotides align to TRBD1. V shed 5 bases and J 7 bases; nucleotides not matched to a gene: 7. CDR1 is SGHTA and CDR2 is FQGNSA in the germline V gene. The CDR3 is 14 amino acids. The CDR3 DNA reads as TGTGCCAGCAGCCCGGACAGGGGGTCGGTTGGCTACACCTTC. The encoded protein is CASSPDRGSVGYTF.

CDR3 loop: CASSFLDREYGEAFF. In DNA, the CDR3 is TGTGCCAGTAGTTTTCTGGACAGGGAATATGGTGAAGCTTTCTTT. The chain employs TRBV19 and TRBJ1-1, with 8 positions matching TRBD1. CDR1 and CDR2 from the germline V gene are LNHDA and SQIVND (reference sequence). J was trimmed by 7 bases and V by 5 bases; bases with no gene match: 12. The CDR3 runs to 15 residues. Based on the CDR3 plus reference TRBV19 and TRBJ1-1, the full variable domain is DGGITQSPKYLFRKEGQNVTLSCEQNLNHDAMYWYRQDPGQGLRLIYYSQIVNDFQKGDIAEGYSVSREKKESFPLTVTSAQKNPTAFYLCASSFLDREYGEAFFGQGTRLTVV.

This clone was observed a few times. The chain carries TRBV5-1 and TRBJ2-3; D gene unclear. V gave up 0 bases and J gave up 0 bases, with 11 bases separating them. CDR3 length: 16 residues. The germline CDR1 and CDR2 sequences are SGHRS and YFSETQ. The CDR3 loop is CASSLARVSSTDTQYF. The CDR3 nucleotides are TGCGCCAGCAGCTTGGCCCGGGTCTCTAGCACAGATACGCAGTATTTT.

This rearrangement joins TRBV10-3 to TRBJ2-5; possible D gene TRBD2, 5 bases. Germline V gene sequence: CDR1 ENHRY, CDR2 SYGVKD. The CDR3 is 13 amino acids. Trimming removed 5 bases at V and 1 base at J, with 8 bases between. The CDR3, as DNA: TGTGCCATCAGTACACGGGGCCAAGAGACCCAGTACTTC. Its translation: CAISTRGQETQYF.

There are a few counts of this clone. This chain connects TRBV5-5 to TRBJ1-5; possibly TRBD1 for D (6 bases). This CDR3 has 16 residues. Trimming cost V 0 bases and J 0 bases, with 10 bases left between them. CDR1 and CDR2 from the germline V gene are SGHKS and YYEKEE (reference sequence). The CDR3 region has the DNA TGTGCCAGCAGCTTGGTTCGACAGGATAGCAATCAGCCCCAGCATTTT. Protein product: CASSLVRQDSNQPQHF.

Points on this clone: The germline gene is not matched at one end of the junction; a read error may be the cause. Other DNA sequences within the sample encode an identical CDR3. The chain couples TRBV19 to TRBJ1-1, with no clear D. The V gene's germline CDR1 is LNHDA and CDR2 SQIVND (reference sequence). The CDR3 has 12 residues. CDR3 bases: TGTGCCAGTACAGGTTGGAACACCGAAGCTTTCTTT. This translates into CASTGWNTEAFF. The whole variable domain, remainder taken from reference TRBV19 and TRBJ1-1, is DGGITQSPKYLFRKEGQNVTLSCEQNLNHDAMYWYRQDPGQGLRLIYYSQIVNDFQKGDIAEGYSVSREKKESFPLTVTSAQKNPTAFYLCASTGWNTEAFFGQGTRLTVV.

This sequence joins TRBV19 and TRBJ2-7; TRBD1 is a possible D gene (6 bases). This CDR3 is 13 amino acids long. Trimming took off 5 bases at V and 3 bases at J, with 11 bases between the two ends. CDR1 LNHDA and CDR2 SQIVND come from the germline V gene (reference sequence). CDR3 coding DNA: TGTGCCAGTAGTGGGGCACAGGGCTACGAGCAGTACTTC. Protein: CASSGAQGYEQYF.

V is TRBV4-3 and J is TRBJ1-1, with D possibly matching TRBD1 (5 bases). This CDR3 has 15 residues. Looked up from germline, CDR1 is LGHNA and CDR2 is YSLEER. V lost 0 bases and J lost 1, with 9 bases in between. CDR3 DNA sequence: TGCGCCAGCAGCCAAGATCCAGGGCGGAACACTGAAGCTTTCTTT. Translated: CASSQDPGRNTEAFF.

This chain links TRBV7-7 with TRBJ2-2; tentatively, D is TRBD2 (7 bases). CDR1 is SSHAT and CDR2 is FNYEAQ in the germline V gene (reference sequence). This CDR3 spans 16 amino acids. V was pared by 5 bases and J by 5 bases, with 18 bases between. The CDR3 nucleotides read TGTGCCAGCAGCCTGGGGGCGGGAGTGGAAACCGGGGAGCTGTTTTTT. Translating it yields CASSLGAGVETGELFF.

This chain uses TRBV28 with TRBJ2-1; 9 nucleotides agree with TRBD1. The CDR3 runs to 14 residues. Looked up from germline, CDR1 is MDHEN and CDR2 is SYDVKM. J gave up 9 bases and V 6 bases, and 9 bases lay outside the gene matches. DNA of the CDR3: TGTGCCAGCAGCCCGAGGACAGGGGTGGGTGAGCAGTTCTTC. This translates into CASSPRTGVGEQFF.

The CDR3 loop reads CASSSRDWGRWTQYF. The CDR3 DNA is TGTGCCAGCAGCTCCCGGGACTGGGGTAGATGGACCCAGTACTTC. This chain connects TRBV7-2 to TRBJ2-5; TRBD2 might be the D (6 bases). This CDR3 is built from 15 residues. V lost 4 bases and J lost 7, with 19 bases in between. Germline V CDR1 and CDR2: SGHTA, FQGNSA.

This chain joins TRBV5-6 and TRBJ2-1; maybe TRBD2 (5 bases). V was trimmed by 0 bases and J by 7 bases, leaving 8 bases between them. Per the germline V gene, CDR1 is SGHDT and CDR2 is YYEEEE. The CDR3 runs 13 residues. The CDR3 is CASSLAGGNEQFF. In DNA, the CDR3 is TGTGCCAGCAGCTTGGCCGGCGGGAATGAGCAGTTCTTC.

The chain joins TRBV4-3 to TRBJ1-2; 7 nucleotides agree with TRBD1. This CDR3 is built from 13 residues. Germline CDR1 and CDR2: LGHNA and YSLEER. Trimming cost V 3 bases and J 8 bases; bases outside gene matches: 6. The CDR3 bases are TGCGCCAGCAGCCAGGGCGACAGGGCAGGCTACACCTTC. Translation: CASSQGDRAGYTF.

The chain links TRBV6-5 to TRBJ2-5; TRBD2 matches at 11 bases. The closer fit of TRBJ2-7 to the DNA end suggests the J call may be wrong. This CDR3 region has 15 residues. Germline CDR1 reads MNHEY; CDR2 reads SVGAGI. The CDR3 protein is CASSLLSGRGNEQYF. CDR3 sequence (DNA): TGTGCCAGCAGCCTCCTTAGCGGGAGGGGGAACGAGCAGTACTTC.

The V gene is TRBV2, the J gene TRBJ1-2; 9 bases are a match to TRBD1. The V and J ends lost 6 bases and 6 bases, in that order; junction bases with no gene match: 5. The CDR3 sequence is 13 residues long. Germline-derived CDR1 and CDR2 are SNHLY and FYNNEI. The CDR3 reads CASSPDRGHGYTF. In DNA form, the CDR3 reads TGTGCCAGCAGCCCGGACAGGGGCCATGGCTACACCTTC.